These 25 T cell receptor beta chains share one sample of origin, sequenced in a study of T-cell reconstitution after alpha-beta-depleted transplantation in children (dated by TCRdb to 2016 to 2018). The library was produced with PCR. TCRdb shows the sequencer as Illumina HiSeq 2500. To normalize quantification of the TCRbeta repertoire, the TCR libraries were built with molecular barcoding that relied on unique molecular identifiers. TCRdb passed the public sequencing reads through fastp at Q25 and MiXCR, retaining productive beta sequences. Each CDR3 protein gets just one entry, which takes the most common genes and DNA from the rows behind it. The sample has under 150,000 distinct CDR3 sequences on record, more than 9.5% of them singletons. Around 24% of the sample comes from the top ten. The treatment or condition label corresponds to: allogeneic hematopoietic cell transplantation with graft depleted of TCRalphabeta T cells and CD19 B cells.

The source material was PBMCs, mostly from graft donor cells, sampled 180 days after TCRalphabeta/CD19-depleted stem cell transplant. The receptors here all came from a girl under three years old who had a stem cell transplant for combined immunodeficiency, so the T cells may come from the graft donor.

Only a few counts were recorded for this clonotype. J is TRBJ2-1 and V is TRBV20-1, with 8 bases aligning to TRBD2. CDR1 DFQATT and CDR2 SNEGSKA come from the germline V gene (reference sequence). The ends lost 0 bases at V and 7 bases at J; junction bases unmatched: 8. The CDR3 is 15 amino acids. CDR3 DNA sequence: TGCAGTGCTAGAGATTCGGGCGGGAGGTGGAATGAGCAGTTCTTC. It codes for CSARDSGGRWNEQFF.

CDR3 coding DNA: TGTGCCAGCAGCCAAGACACCGGGGCGCGGGAAAAACTGTTTTTT. It encodes CASSQDTGAREKLFF. The chain combines TRBV7-9 with TRBJ1-4, with D maybe TRBD1 (5 bases). The CDR3 runs 15 residues. The V gene lost 5 bases and the J gene lost 8 bases, with 18 bases spanning the gap. Germline V lookup: CDR1 SEHNR, CDR2 FQNEAQ (reference sequence).

This clonotype was counted many times. The genes are TRBV29-1 and TRBJ2-1; TRBD1 agrees at 7 bases. Germline trimming cut 4 bases from V and 9 bases from J; bases unmatched to any gene: 9. Germline CDR1 SQVTM, CDR2 ANQGSEA. The CDR3 loop spans 13 amino acids. The CDR3 region has the DNA TGCAGCGTTGGGCAGGGGGTAGCTGGTGAGCAGTTCTTC. It encodes CSVGQGVAGEQFF.

At least ten counts were recorded for this clonotype. The V and J genes are TRBV10-3 and TRBJ2-7, with D unresolved. The CDR3 consists of 14 residues. Trimming cost V 4 bases and J 1 base, with 11 bases left between them. Per the germline V gene, CDR1 is ENHRY and CDR2 is SYGVKD. As DNA, the CDR3 is TGTGCCATCAGTGCAAGGCAAGGATCCTACGAGCAGTACTTC. As protein: CAISARQGSYEQYF.

This clonotype was recorded at least ten times. The chain couples TRBV9 to TRBJ2-7; 12 nucleotides line up with TRBD2. The V gene's germline CDR1 is SGDLS and CDR2 YYNGEE. V gave up 3 bases and J gave up 6 bases; unmatched junction bases: 7. The CDR3 consists of 15 residues. The CDR3 reads CASSALAGGPGEQYF. CDR3 sequence (DNA): TGTGCCAGCAGCGCCCTAGCGGGAGGGCCGGGCGAGCAGTACTTC.

The V call is TRBV12-3 or TRBV12-4, the J call TRBJ1-6; possibly TRBD1 for D (5 bases). There are 16 residues in the CDR3. V lost 5 bases to trimming and J lost 5 bases, with 16 bases between them. CDR3 nucleotide sequence: TGTGCCAGCAGTACCCGGGGACTCCTCGATAATTCACCCCTCCACTTT. Its protein is CASSTRGLLDNSPLHF.

This clonotype came up a few times. The chain employs TRBV7-2 and TRBJ2-1; 7 positions agree with TRBD1. Per the germline V gene, CDR1 is SGHTA and CDR2 is FQGNSA. The ends lost 4 bases at V and 2 bases at J; junction bases unmatched: 5. This CDR3 contains 15 residues. CDR3 nucleotides: TGTGCCAGCAGCTACCGGACAGGACCCTACAATGAGCAGTTCTTC. Protein sequence: CASSYRTGPYNEQFF.

V usage is TRBV6-2 or TRBV6-3 and J usage is TRBJ2-7; D is unclear. The V and J ends lost 0 bases and 0 bases respectively, with 15 bases between them. The V gene's germline CDR1 is MNHEY and CDR2 SVGEGT. The CDR3 consists of 17 residues. CDR3 sequence: CASSYSIAGSDSYEQYF. The DNA of the CDR3 is TGTGCCAGCAGTTACTCGATAGCAGGCTCCGACTCCTACGAGCAGTACTTC.

This clonotype appeared once. This CDR3 is CASSLRDRTKTQYF. The CDR3 nucleotides are TGTGCCAGCAGCCTCCGGGACCGAACTAAGACCCAGTACTTC. The rearrangement uses TRBV14 and TRBJ2-5; either TRBD1 or TRBD2 may supply D (5 bases each). V lost 4 bases and J 6 bases, leaving 15 bases between the germline ends. Germline V CDR1 and CDR2: SGHDN, FVKESK. The CDR3 loop spans 14 amino acids.

J is TRBJ1-5 and V is TRBV6-2 or TRBV6-3, with 8 bases aligning to TRBD1. The CDR3 length is 15 residues. V gave up 2 bases and J gave up 1 base; unmatched junction bases: 1. The germline V gene encodes CDR1 MNHEY and CDR2 SVGEGT. The CDR3 sequence is CASSYRDRSNQPQHF. The DNA of the CDR3 is TGTGCCAGCAGTTACCGGGACAGGAGCAATCAGCCCCAGCATTTT.

V gene TRBV3-1 combines with J gene TRBJ1-5; D perhaps matches TRBD1 (5 bases). The CDR3 runs to 15 residues. The V gene lost 0 bases and the J gene lost 6 bases, with 12 bases spanning the gap. Germline CDR1 is LGHDT and CDR2 is YNNKEL (reference sequence). The CDR3, as DNA: TGTGCCAGCAGCCAAGAGTGGGGCCGCGGTCAGCCCCAGCATTTT. Translating gives CASSQEWGRGQPQHF.

The sample holds a few counts of this clonotype. This sequence joins TRBV7-2 and TRBJ1-1; D gene unclear. Germline V gene sequence: CDR1 SGHTA, CDR2 FQGNSA. This CDR3 spans 14 amino acids. The V and J ends lost 0 bases and 8 bases respectively, with 13 bases between them. DNA of the CDR3: TGTGCCAGCAGCTTAGCGATTCAAGGTCAAGAAGCTTTCTTT. This translates into CASSLAIQGQEAFF.

This clonotype was detected only a few times. The chain uses TRBV21-1 and TRBJ2-7; the D call TRBD2 from the table was never checked on the DNA. TRBV21-1 is a pseudogene. This CDR3 has 15 amino acids. The CDR3 DNA reads as TGTGCCAGCAGCACCAAGCTAGTGGCCTCCTACGAGCAGTACTTC. Translated, it gives CASSTKLVASYEQYF.

This clonotype was seen more than once but under ten times. The rearrangement joins TRBV20-1 to TRBJ2-3; unclear D gene. CDR3 length: 12 amino acids. Germline CDR1 and CDR2: DFQATT and SNEGSKA (reference sequence). Deletions cut 5 bases from V and 10 bases from J, with 16 bases between. The CDR3 reads CSARPGYRSQYF. Here the CDR3 DNA reads TGCAGTGCTCGACCGGGCTACAGATCGCAGTATTTT.

In this sample, this clonotype turned up many times. V is TRBV20-1 and J is TRBJ2-7; tentative D call: TRBD2 (7 bases). This CDR3 contains 16 residues. Looked up from germline, CDR1 is DFQATT and CDR2 is SNEGSKA (reference sequence). Trimming removed 6 bases from V and 2 bases from J, with 23 bases in between. For the CDR3, the DNA is TGCAGTGCGAACCCCCTGGGGGGGGCTAGCGCCTACGAGCAGTACTTC. The encoded protein is CSANPLGGASAYEQYF.

The rearrangement uses TRBV3-1 and TRBJ2-3, with 8 bases identical to TRBD2. The CDR3 spans 14 residues. The junction had 7 bases not matched to a gene; V was cut back by 9 bases and J by 2 bases. Germline CDR1 and CDR2: LGHDT and YNNKEL (reference sequence). The CDR3: CASSTGGDTDTQYF. The DNA for the CDR3 is TGTGCCAGTTCAACGGGGGGGGACACAGATACGCAGTATTTT.

This clonotype was seen a few times. This chain connects TRBV29-1 to TRBJ2-6; D might be TRBD1 or TRBD2, each matching 5 bases. CDR1 and CDR2 (germline): SQVTM, ANQGSEA. V lost 4 bases, J lost 0 bases, and 10 bases lay in between. The CDR3 is 15 amino acids. CDR3 in amino acids: CSVAGRGSGANVLTF. The CDR3, as DNA: TGCAGCGTTGCAGGGAGAGGCTCTGGGGCCAACGTCCTGACTTTC.

The chain joins TRBV20-1 to TRBJ2-7, with 10 nucleotides matching TRBD2. V dropped 6 bases and J dropped 7; count of bases not matched to a gene: 6. CDR3 length: 12 amino acids. Per germline, CDR1 DFQATT and CDR2 SNEGSKA (reference sequence). The CDR3 DNA follows: TGCAGTGCAACGACTAGCGGGTGGGAGCAGTACTTC. Protein: CSATTSGWEQYF.

The rearrangement joins TRBV20-1 to TRBJ2-7; maybe TRBD2 (6 bases). Trimming removed 2 bases from V and 1 base from J, with 15 bases in between. This CDR3 comprises 15 residues. Germline CDR1 is DFQATT and CDR2 is SNEGSKA (reference sequence). The CDR3 loop is CSARRPLTSSYEQYF. The DNA of the CDR3 is TGCAGTGCTAGACGTCCCCTGACTAGTTCCTACGAGCAGTACTTC.

The chain recombines TRBV30 with TRBJ1-5; no definite D call. The V end lost 0 bases, the J end lost 5 bases, and 14 bases lay between the germline ends. This CDR3 comprises 15 residues. Germline CDR1 reads GTSNPN; CDR2 reads SVGIG (reference sequence). This CDR3 reads CAWSVGSSRYQPQHF. For the CDR3, the DNA is TGTGCCTGGAGTGTAGGGTCCTCCCGGTATCAGCCCCAGCATTTT.

The rearrangement uses TRBV7-2 and TRBJ2-7; no firm D call. Germline assignment: CDR1 SGHTA and CDR2 FQGNSA. The CDR3 is 14 amino acids. Trimming took off 1 base at V and 2 bases at J, with 9 bases between the two ends. The CDR3 DNA reads TGTGCCAGCAGCTTAGGGCCTTCGACCTACGAGCAGTACTTC. It yields the protein CASSLGPSTYEQYF. Complete variable domain (other parts from reference TRBV7-2 and TRBJ2-7): GAGVSQSPSNKVTEKGKDVELRCDPISGHTALYWYRQSLGQGLEFLIYFQGNSAPDKSGLPSDRFSAERTGGSVSTLTIQRTQQEDSAVYLCASSLGPSTYEQYFGPGTRLTVT.

Many counts were recorded for this clonotype. This chain joins TRBV5-1 and TRBJ2-7; TRBD1 is a possible D gene (8 bases). CDR1 and CDR2 (germline): SGHRS, YFSETQ. This CDR3 is 15 amino acids long. The ends were cut back, 0 bases at V and 2 bases at J, with 12 bases in the middle. CDR3 residues: CASSLAQGGTYEQYF. The CDR3 bases are TGCGCCAGCAGCTTGGCACAGGGGGGGACCTACGAGCAGTACTTC.

This clonotype was counted between two and nine times. The gene calls are TRBV29-1 and TRBJ2-2; weak D call: TRBD1 (5 bases). V lost 5 bases to trimming and J lost 0 bases, with 10 bases between them. The germline gives CDR1 SQVTM, CDR2 ANQGSEA. There are 14 residues in the CDR3. Here the CDR3 reads CSVRQGSNTGELFF. The CDR3 DNA reads as TGCAGCGTTAGGCAGGGTTCGAACACCGGGGAGCTGTTTTTT.

This clonotype was seen a few times. V usage is TRBV6-1 and J usage is TRBJ1-5; possible D gene TRBD1, 5 bases. Deletions cut 9 bases from V and 4 bases from J, with 16 bases between. Germline V gene data show CDR1 as MNHNS and CDR2 as SASEGT. The CDR3 is 14 residues long. The CDR3 DNA reads as TGTGCCAGTTTCCCCGGGACCGCTAATCAGCCCCAGCATTTT. Translating gives CASFPGTANQPQHF.

The chain recombines TRBV30 with TRBJ2-2; D gene uncertain. Trimming took 0 bases from V and 7 from J, leaving 6 bases between them. Germline V CDR1 and CDR2: GTSNPN, SVGIG (reference sequence). This CDR3 has 12 residues. The CDR3 DNA is TGTGCCTGGAGTGTAACAGTCGGGGAGCTGTTTTTT. Amino acids: CAWSVTVGELFF.